The next 7 T cell receptor beta chains were all read from a single sample in a study of beta chain features in type 1 diabetes. Study results and limitations: Moderate but significant shortening of TCRB CDR3s was recorded in all four CD4+ subsets from Type 1 diabetes patients.

No antigen has been identified for these receptors. The whole isolated RNA underwent reverse transcription, so sequencing captured expressed TCRB transcripts. Sequencing was performed with immunoSEQ multiplex PCR; in TCRdb, only in-frame clones are kept and a portion is missing. Counted here are 500,000 to 800,000 clones, roughly 12% occurring once; the ten biggest clones make up roughly 0.11%. The specimen was naive CD4+ T cells from blood. The receptors shown here come from a man aged 25 to 40 with type 1 diabetes.

This clone was seen only a few times. The chain is built from TRBV19 and TRBJ2-5, with 8 nucleotides matching TRBD1. Trimming took 7 bases from V and 2 from J; bases not matched to a gene: 6. There are 14 residues in the CDR3. Germline V gene sequence: CDR1 LNHDA, CDR2 SQIVND (reference sequence). CDR3 in amino acids: CASTPTGGQETQYF. The CDR3 DNA reads TGTGCCAGTACCCCAACAGGGGGGCAAGAGACCCAGTACTTC.

This clone was observed a few times. The rearrangement links TRBV9 to TRBJ2-4, with no clear D. Trimming removed 0 bases from V and 9 bases from J, with 16 bases in between. Germline V gene data show CDR1 as SGDLS and CDR2 as YYNGEE. CDR3 length: 15 amino acids. CDR3 bases: TGTGCCAGCAGCGTAGGGGCGGCCCCAGAAGGCATTCAGTACTTC. Translating it yields CASSVGAAPEGIQYF.

This clone was seen a handful of times. The CDR3 protein is CSARDRDYNEQFF. As DNA, the CDR3 is TGCAGCGCCCGGGACAGGGACTACAATGAGCAGTTCTTC. The chain joins TRBV29-1 to TRBJ2-1; 9 nucleotides align to TRBD1. Germline CDR1 reads SQVTM; CDR2 reads ANQGSEA. V was clipped by 7 bases and J by 3 bases; unmatched bases: 4. The CDR3 runs 13 residues.

This clone has more than one count but fewer than ten. The genes are TRBV9 and TRBJ2-5, with 13 bases matching TRBD2. CDR1 and CDR2 (germline): SGDLS, YYNGEE. Germline trimming cut 3 bases from V and 0 bases from J; bases unmatched to any gene: 5. The CDR3 runs to 17 residues. CDR3 nucleotide sequence: TGTGCCAGCAGCGCCGGGACTAGCGGGGTGTACCAAGAGACCCAGTACTTC. Its protein product is CASSAGTSGVYQETQYF.

The chain employs TRBV7-2 and TRBJ1-2, with a tentative D call TRBD1 (6 bases). CDR1 is SGHTA and CDR2 is FQGNSA in the germline V gene. The ends were cut back, 4 bases at V and 2 bases at J, with 14 bases in the middle. CDR3 length: 15 amino acids. CDR3 bases: TGTGCCAGCAGCTCGGGACATCAGACCAACTATGGCTACACCTTC. Its protein product is CASSSGHQTNYGYTF. The full variable domain, rest sourced from reference TRBV7-2 and TRBJ1-2, is GAGVSQSPSNKVTEKGKDVELRCDPISGHTALYWYRQSLGQGLEFLIYFQGNSAPDKSGLPSDRFSAERTGGSVSTLTIQRTQQEDSAVYLCASSSGHQTNYGYTFGSGTRLTVV.

This clone was observed a handful of times. The chain joins TRBV5-1 to TRBJ2-5, with D hard to call. Germline V CDR1 and CDR2: SGHRS, YFSETQ. Trimming stripped 2 bases from V and 2 bases from J, with 13 bases between. The CDR3 loop spans 15 amino acids. The CDR3 sequence is CASSFVGPTQETQYF. CDR3 DNA sequence: TGCGCCAGCAGCTTTGTCGGGCCTACACAAGAGACCCAGTACTTC. Variable domain in full (rest from reference TRBV5-1 and TRBJ2-5): KAGVTQTPRYLIKTRGQQVTLSCSPISGHRSVSWYQQTPGQGLQFLFEYFSETQRNKGNFPGRFSGRQFSNSRSEMNVSTLELGDSALYLCASSFVGPTQETQYFGPGTRLLVL.

The J gene is TRBJ2-5, the V gene TRBV9; D may be TRBD1 (5 bases). Trimming pared 4 bases from V and 1 base from J, leaving 14 bases between. In germline, CDR1 is SGDLS, CDR2 YYNGEE. The CDR3 covers 15 residues. CDR3 loop: CASSLQGVRQETQYF. CDR3 nucleotide sequence: TGTGCCAGCAGCCTCCAAGGGGTGCGCCAAGAGACCCAGTACTTC. Complete variable domain (other parts from reference TRBV9 and TRBJ2-5): DSGVTQTPKHLITATGQRVTLRCSPRSGDLSVYWYQQSLDQGLQFLIQYYNGEERAKGNILERFSAQQFPDLHSELNLSSLELGDSALYFCASSLQGVRQETQYFGPGTRLLVL.